A single TCR beta chain is shown here with its context. What it binds is not known. Trimming pared 2 bases from V and 7 bases from J, leaving 6 bases between. This CDR3 contains 12 residues. Germline V gene sequence: CDR1 LNHDA, CDR2 SQIVND (reference sequence). The data were taken from a study of cytomegalovirus exposure and HLA in healthy donors. Study overall: From 150 million to 200 million T cells, an earlier analysis saw roughly 110 million unique TCR beta sequences.

PCR used 60 Vbeta primers and 13 Jbeta primers. Measured with immunoSEQ multiplex PCR; TCRdb has only the in-frame clones, and not every one. The sample lists about 160,000 clones, 70% to 80% seen once, with about 1.3% in the top ten. Study outcomes and limitations: Earlier findings revealed that most TCR beta V segments proved productive either about 90% or about 30% of the time. Upon later analysis, TCR association rates were observed to vary by HLA locus, being highest for DRB1 and lowest for HLA-C.

The rearrangement uses TRBV19 and TRBJ1-5; D not resolved. Specimen: PBMCs. This TCR was sampled from a man aged 55 to 70 in good health and CMV-seronegative. The CDR3 here is CASSITRQPQHF. The CDR3 DNA is TGTGCCAGTAGTATAACTAGGCAGCCCCAGCATTTT. The complete variable domain, with remaining parts taken from reference TRBV19 and TRBJ1-5, reads DGGITQSPKYLFRKEGQNVTLSCEQNLNHDAMYWYRQDPGQGLRLIYYSQIVNDFQKGDIAEGYSVSREKKESFPLTVTSAQKNPTAFYLCASSITRQPQHFGDGTRLSIL.